Presented here are 20 T cell receptor beta chains from one specimen sequenced in a study of blood T cell repertoires in COVID-19. Generated by immunoSEQ multiplex PCR, the TCRdb table keeps only in-frame clones and is missing some. The sample lists approximately 160,000 clones; 80% to 90% were seen once. The source material was peripheral blood. The receptors originated from a man aged 40-49 years who had recovered from COVID-19.

This clone was counted a single time. The chain combines TRBV6-5 with TRBJ1-5; TRBD1 is a possible D gene (6 bases). The germline V gene encodes CDR1 MNHEY and CDR2 SVGAGI. CDR3 length: 13 amino acids. V lost 8 bases, J lost 2 bases, and 10 bases lay in between. The CDR3: CASLRQGNQPQHF. The CDR3 nucleotides are TGTGCCAGCCTTCGACAGGGCAATCAGCCCCAGCATTTT.

Note on this clone: The germline gene is not matched at one end of the junction; a read error may be the cause. The chain links TRBV30 to TRBJ2-1, with D uncertain. This CDR3 is built from 10 residues. CDR1 and CDR2 from the germline V gene are GTSNPN and SVGIG (reference sequence). CDR3 in amino acids: CACRSNQQFF. CDR3 coding DNA: TGTGCCTGCCGTAGCAATCAGCAGTTCTTC.

The gene calls are TRBV14 and TRBJ1-6; D remains ambiguous. The CDR3 consists of 11 residues. Between the trimmed V and J ends, which lost 1 base and 13 bases, there was a span of 5 bases. Germline CDR1 reads SGHDN; CDR2 reads FVKESK. CDR3: CASSQGEPLHF. The CDR3 DNA reads TGTGCCAGCAGCCAAGGGGAGCCCCTCCACTTT.

This sequence joins TRBV5-1 and TRBJ2-1; TRBD1 is a possible D gene (6 bases). The V end lost 3 bases, the J end lost 1 base, and 11 bases lay between the germline ends. Germline assignment: CDR1 SGHRS and CDR2 YFSETQ. This CDR3 comprises 15 residues. The CDR3 DNA reads as TGCGCCAGCAGCTCAACGACAGGTTCCTACAATGAGCAGTTCTTC. It translates to CASSSTTGSYNEQFF.

The V call is TRBV19, the J call TRBJ1-5; D might be TRBD1 (5 bases). The CDR3 has 15 amino acids. Germline assignment: CDR1 LNHDA and CDR2 SQIVND (reference sequence). V lost 3 bases, J lost 0 bases, and 9 bases lay in between. CDR3 nucleotides: TGTGCCAGTAGTATGGGGGGATATAGCAATCAGCCCCAGCATTTT. It translates to CASSMGGYSNQPQHF.

This chain uses TRBV7-2 with TRBJ2-7; 9 bases align to TRBD2. The CDR3 spans 15 residues. J lost 6 bases, V lost 5 bases, and 11 bases had no gene match. Germline V gene data show CDR1 as SGHTA and CDR2 as FQGNSA. The CDR3 sequence: CASSLTRRGRGEQYF. The CDR3 DNA sequence: TGTGCCAGCAGCCTCACGCGTCGCGGGAGGGGCGAGCAGTACTTC.

This chain links TRBV15 with TRBJ2-3, with D perhaps TRBD2 (6 bases). The germline CDR1 and CDR2 sequences are LNHNV and YYDKDF (reference sequence). V lost 2 bases, J lost 12 bases, and 9 bases lay in between. This CDR3 contains 11 residues. The CDR3 DNA sequence: TGTGCCACCAGCAGACCCGGGACTCAGTATTTT. Translated: CATSRPGTQYF. The full variable domain, in which reference TRBV15 and TRBJ2-3 provide the parts outside the CDR3, is DAMVIQNPRYQVTQFGKPVTLSCSQTLNHNVMYWYQQKSSQAPKLLFHYYDKDFNNEADTPDNFQSRRPNTSFCFLDIRSPGLGDTAMYLCATSRPGTQYFGPGTRLTVL.

This sequence joins TRBV28 and TRBJ2-7; TRBD2 matches 10 bases. The trim removed 7 bases at V and 4 bases at J, leaving 4 bases unmatched. The CDR3 runs 13 residues. In germline, CDR1 is MDHEN, CDR2 SYDVKM. The chain's CDR3 is CASKASGSYEQYF. The CDR3 DNA reads as TGTGCCAGCAAGGCTAGCGGGAGTTACGAGCAGTACTTC.

The chain has TRBV7-9 and TRBJ1-1; TRBD1 agrees at 7 bases. V lost 6 bases, J lost 2 bases, and 6 bases stayed unmatched. Germline-derived CDR1 and CDR2 are SEHNR and FQNEAQ (reference sequence). The CDR3 loop spans 14 amino acids. CDR3 sequence: CASRPGTANTEAFF. In DNA form, the CDR3 reads TGTGCCAGCAGGCCCGGGACAGCAAACACTGAAGCTTTCTTT. The full variable domain, in which reference TRBV7-9 and TRBJ1-1 provide the parts outside the CDR3, is DTGVSQNPRHKITKRGQNVTFRCDPISEHNRLYWYRQTLGQGPEFLTYFQNEAQLEKSRLLSDRFSAERPKGSFSTLEIQRTEQGDSAMYLCASRPGTANTEAFFGQGTRLTVV.

This clone appeared once. The chain links TRBV4-1 to TRBJ2-1, with 11 bases that match TRBD1. From germline, CDR1 is MGHRA and CDR2 YSYEKL. This CDR3 has 15 amino acids. Unmatched junction bases numbered 6, after V lost 4 bases and J lost 7 bases. The chain's CDR3 is CASSRGQGARNEQFF. CDR3 in DNA: TGCGCCAGCAGCCGCGGACAGGGGGCGAGAAATGAGCAGTTCTTC.

The chain is built from TRBV18 and TRBJ2-1; D is ambiguous. This CDR3 spans 13 amino acids. Trimming cost V 4 bases and J 5 bases, with 9 bases left between them. Germline V CDR1 and CDR2: KGHSH, LQKENI. CDR3 coding DNA: TGTGCCAGCTCACTCTACAGCAACAATGAGCAGTTCTTC. Translating it yields CASSLYSNNEQFF. Drawing the rest from reference TRBV18 and TRBJ2-1, the complete variable domain is NAGVMQNPRHLVRRRGQEARLRCSPMKGHSHVYWYRQLPEEGLKFMVYLQKENIIDESGMPKERFSAEFPKEGPSILRIQQVVRGDSAAYFCASSLYSNNEQFFGPGTRLTVL.

The chain couples TRBV5-1 to TRBJ2-3; 8 bases align to TRBD1. Germline values: CDR1 SGHRS, CDR2 YFSETQ. The CDR3 is made up of 16 amino acids. Trimming removed 0 bases from V and 3 bases from J; junction bases left unmatched: 6. The CDR3 region is CASSLGAGGSTDTQYF. The CDR3 DNA follows: TGCGCCAGCAGCTTGGGGGCAGGGGGCTCAACAGATACGCAGTATTTT.

The chain has TRBV6-2 or TRBV6-3 and TRBJ2-1, with 7 bases that match TRBD2. Germline values: CDR1 MNHEY, CDR2 SVGEGT. V trimming: 4 bases; J trimming: 6 bases; junction bases outside the gene matches: 18. The CDR3 contains 18 residues. The CDR3 is CASSSPGGGSRTVNEQFF. CDR3 in DNA: TGTGCCAGCAGTTCTCCGGGGGGAGGCTCGCGGACCGTCAATGAGCAGTTCTTC.

The chain uses TRBV9 and TRBJ1-4; no clear D gene. With 6 bases removed from V and 10 bases from J, the gap between germline ends came to 28 bases. CDR1 is SGDLS and CDR2 is YYNGEE in the germline V gene. The CDR3 contains 17 residues. The CDR3 reads CASNRPSRRPLSVKLFF. In DNA form, the CDR3 reads TGTGCCAGCAACCGCCCCTCTAGGCGGCCTCTAAGTGTAAAACTGTTTTTT.

The chain is built from TRBV3-1 (or the pseudogene TRBV3-2) and TRBJ1-2; D gene ambiguous. Germline V gene lookup returns CDR1 LGHDT and CDR2 YNNKEL (reference sequence). The CDR3 loop spans 12 amino acids. The V end lost 1 base, the J end lost 5 bases, and 5 bases lay between the germline ends. CDR3 amino acids: CASSQAQYGYTF. The CDR3 bases are TGTGCCAGCAGCCAAGCGCAGTATGGCTACACCTTC.

This clone was seen a single time. The rearrangement links TRBV7-9 to TRBJ1-2; possible D gene TRBD1, 6 bases. Looked up from germline, CDR1 is SEHNR and CDR2 is FQNEAQ (reference sequence). Deletions cut 4 bases from V and 1 base from J, with 10 bases between. The length of the CDR3 is 14 residues. CDR3 sequence (DNA): TGTGCCAGCAGCTCGGACAGCCTTAACTATGGCTACACCTTC. Protein: CASSSDSLNYGYTF.

The CDR3: CAKQKGTGRSNYGYTF. The DNA of the CDR3 is TGTGCCAAACAGAAAGGGACAGGGAGGAGTAACTATGGCTACACCTTC. The chain is built from TRBV19 and TRBJ1-2; 9 nucleotides line up with TRBD1. Germline trimming cut 10 bases from V and 1 base from J; bases unmatched to any gene: 13. CDR1 and CDR2 (germline): LNHDA, SQIVND (reference sequence). The CDR3 has 16 amino acids.

CDR3 in amino acids: CASSQGGNTEAFF. The CDR3 DNA sequence: TGTGCCAGCAGCCAAGGGGGGAACACTGAAGCTTTCTTT. The chain couples TRBV11-3 to TRBJ1-1; maybe TRBD1 (6 bases). Germline-derived CDR1 and CDR2 are SGHNT and YENEEA. The CDR3 loop spans 13 amino acids. V lost 5 bases and J lost 1, with 8 bases in between.

This clone was observed a single time. CDR3 loop: CASRDLMGQGGRTEAFF. The CDR3 DNA is TGTGCCAGCAGGGACTTGATGGGACAGGGGGGCAGAACTGAAGCTTTCTTT. The rearrangement joins TRBV2 to TRBJ1-1; 11 nucleotides match TRBD1. CDR3 size: 17 residues. Trimming at V came to 6 bases and at J to 5 bases, leaving 14 bases not matched to a gene. Germline values: CDR1 SNHLY, CDR2 FYNNEI.

V usage is TRBV5-8 and J usage is TRBJ1-4, with D maybe TRBD1 (6 bases). CDR1 and CDR2 from the germline V gene are SGHTS and YDEGEE. V was cut by 6 bases and J by 3 bases, with 15 bases left in between. The CDR3 has 15 amino acids. The CDR3, as DNA: TGTGCCAGCACCCACCCAGGGGCCCCTAATGAAAAACTGTTTTTT. It codes for CASTHPGAPNEKLFF.